One and the same sample provided the 12 T cell receptor beta chains below, sequenced in a study of T-cell reconstitution after alpha-beta-depleted transplantation in children. Unique molecular identifiers were incorporated during preparation of the TCRbeta library. TCRdb reprocessed the PCR reads with MiXCR, giving one entry per CDR3 protein. The table has 550,000 to 600,000 distinct CDR3 sequences, 20% to 25% seen once. This material consisted of PBMCs, mostly from graft donor cells, taken 360 days after TCRalphabeta/CD19-depleted stem cell transplant. These receptors all come from a boy younger than two who had a stem cell transplant for acute myeloid leukemia, so the T cells may come from the graft donor.

The J gene is TRBJ2-4, the V gene TRBV20-1, with 7 bases fitting TRBD1. The germline V gene encodes CDR1 DFQATT and CDR2 SNEGSKA (reference sequence). The CDR3 extends over 14 amino acids. With 6 bases clipped from V and 4 bases from J, the junction kept 9 bases outside the gene matches. CDR3 DNA sequence: TGCAGTGCATGGGGGACAGAGCTGAAAAACATTCAGTACTTC. It specifies CSAWGTELKNIQYF.

The chain employs TRBV11-2 and TRBJ2-7; 9 positions match TRBD1. V dropped 5 bases and J dropped 3; count of bases not matched to a gene: 5. The V gene's germline CDR1 is SGHAT and CDR2 FQNNGV. The CDR3 consists of 14 residues. CDR3 protein: CASSEDRGIYEQYV. The DNA of the CDR3 is TGTGCCAGCAGCGAAGACAGGGGGATCTACGAGCAGTACGTC.

J is TRBJ2-7 and V is TRBV6-2 or TRBV6-3; D is uncertain. Germline V lookup: CDR1 MNHEY, CDR2 SVGEGT. This CDR3 region has 16 residues. Between the trimmed V and J ends, which lost 8 bases and 2 bases, there was a span of 22 bases. CDR3 coding DNA: TGTGCCAGCCCTTTCTTGATCGCGGAGTTCACCTACGAGCAGTACGTC. Its translation: CASPFLIAEFTYEQYV.

This clonotype was counted a few times. The chain links TRBV12-3 or TRBV12-4 to TRBJ1-3, with D unresolved. V was pared by 6 bases and J by 0 bases, with 9 bases between. The CDR3 has 14 residues. CDR3 in amino acids: CASREENSGNTIYF. The CDR3, as DNA: TGTGCCAGCAGGGAAGAAAACTCTGGAAACACCATATATTTT.

This chain uses TRBV10-3 with TRBJ2-3; 10 positions match TRBD1. J gave up 4 bases and V 10 bases, and 11 bases lay outside the gene matches. Per germline, CDR1 ENHRY and CDR2 SYGVKD. This CDR3 spans 15 amino acids. CDR3: CANPPRDRGADTQYF. The CDR3 region has the DNA TGTGCCAACCCTCCCCGGGACAGGGGAGCAGATACGCAGTATTTT.

V usage is TRBV6-6 and J usage is TRBJ2-7; D is possibly TRBD2 (5 bases). Trimming removed 8 bases at V and 0 bases at J, with 5 bases between. This CDR3 is 11 amino acids long. CDR1 MNHNY and CDR2 SVGAGI come from the germline V gene (reference sequence). The CDR3 sequence: CASRGSYEQYV. CDR3 bases: TGTGCCAGCCGGGGCTCCTACGAGCAGTACGTC.

The chain is built from TRBV10-3 and TRBJ1-1; TRBD1 matches at 12 bases. Trimming at V came to 3 bases and at J to 4 bases, leaving 3 bases not matched to a gene. The CDR3 totals 15 residues. CDR1 is ENHRY and CDR2 is SYGVKD in the germline V gene. For the CDR3, the DNA is TGTGCCATCAGTGATAAGGGACAGGGGGCCACTGAAGCTTTCTTT. Translating gives CAISDKGQGATEAFF.

This rearrangement joins TRBV12-3 or TRBV12-4 to TRBJ2-7; the D is unclear. The CDR3 is 14 amino acids. Trimming took 3 bases from V and 2 from J, leaving 11 bases between them. CDR3 loop: CASSFSKGPYEQYF. CDR3 sequence (DNA): TGTGCCAGCAGTTTTTCCAAAGGCCCCTACGAGCAGTACTTC.

This clonotype has a handful of counts. One junction end does not reproduce the germline sequence, and a read error may be involved. The gene calls are TRBV6-1 and TRBJ2-3, with TRBD1 matching 7 bases. Germline V CDR1 and CDR2: MNHNS, SASEGT. The CDR3 consists of 14 residues. The CDR3 DNA follows: TGTGCCAGCAGGGAAGACAGGGTAACAGATACGCAGTATTTT. Residues: CASREDRVTDTQYF.

In this sample, this clonotype turned up once. A read error may be the cause here, since a much bigger clone is one base away. The chain recombines TRBV24-1 with TRBJ2-3; 7 nucleotides match TRBD2. This CDR3 has 19 residues. CDR1 and CDR2 (germline): KGHDR, SFDVKD. Here the CDR3 DNA reads TGTGCCACCTGTGATTTCGGGGGGAGCCTAGACCGAAGCACAGATACGCAGTATTTT. This encodes CATCDFGGSLDRSTDTQYF.

The gene calls are TRBV20-1 and TRBJ2-7; D is unresolved. The CDR3 loop spans 14 amino acids. Germline V CDR1 and CDR2: DFQATT, SNEGSKA (reference sequence). V gave up 4 bases and J gave up 1 base, with 14 bases separating them. CDR3 in DNA: TGCAGTGCTAATGATCCCGGACGGTCCTACGAGCAGTACGTC. As protein: CSANDPGRSYEQYV.

This clonotype has only a few counts. This rearrangement joins TRBV24-1 to TRBJ2-7; 9 bases are a match to TRBD1. V shed 3 bases and J 6 bases; nucleotides not matched to a gene: 5. Germline V gene lookup returns CDR1 KGHDR and CDR2 SFDVKD. This CDR3 is 14 amino acids long. CDR3 region: CATSDTDRGREQYF. Here the CDR3 DNA reads TGTGCCACCAGTGATACGGACAGGGGCCGCGAGCAGTACTTC.